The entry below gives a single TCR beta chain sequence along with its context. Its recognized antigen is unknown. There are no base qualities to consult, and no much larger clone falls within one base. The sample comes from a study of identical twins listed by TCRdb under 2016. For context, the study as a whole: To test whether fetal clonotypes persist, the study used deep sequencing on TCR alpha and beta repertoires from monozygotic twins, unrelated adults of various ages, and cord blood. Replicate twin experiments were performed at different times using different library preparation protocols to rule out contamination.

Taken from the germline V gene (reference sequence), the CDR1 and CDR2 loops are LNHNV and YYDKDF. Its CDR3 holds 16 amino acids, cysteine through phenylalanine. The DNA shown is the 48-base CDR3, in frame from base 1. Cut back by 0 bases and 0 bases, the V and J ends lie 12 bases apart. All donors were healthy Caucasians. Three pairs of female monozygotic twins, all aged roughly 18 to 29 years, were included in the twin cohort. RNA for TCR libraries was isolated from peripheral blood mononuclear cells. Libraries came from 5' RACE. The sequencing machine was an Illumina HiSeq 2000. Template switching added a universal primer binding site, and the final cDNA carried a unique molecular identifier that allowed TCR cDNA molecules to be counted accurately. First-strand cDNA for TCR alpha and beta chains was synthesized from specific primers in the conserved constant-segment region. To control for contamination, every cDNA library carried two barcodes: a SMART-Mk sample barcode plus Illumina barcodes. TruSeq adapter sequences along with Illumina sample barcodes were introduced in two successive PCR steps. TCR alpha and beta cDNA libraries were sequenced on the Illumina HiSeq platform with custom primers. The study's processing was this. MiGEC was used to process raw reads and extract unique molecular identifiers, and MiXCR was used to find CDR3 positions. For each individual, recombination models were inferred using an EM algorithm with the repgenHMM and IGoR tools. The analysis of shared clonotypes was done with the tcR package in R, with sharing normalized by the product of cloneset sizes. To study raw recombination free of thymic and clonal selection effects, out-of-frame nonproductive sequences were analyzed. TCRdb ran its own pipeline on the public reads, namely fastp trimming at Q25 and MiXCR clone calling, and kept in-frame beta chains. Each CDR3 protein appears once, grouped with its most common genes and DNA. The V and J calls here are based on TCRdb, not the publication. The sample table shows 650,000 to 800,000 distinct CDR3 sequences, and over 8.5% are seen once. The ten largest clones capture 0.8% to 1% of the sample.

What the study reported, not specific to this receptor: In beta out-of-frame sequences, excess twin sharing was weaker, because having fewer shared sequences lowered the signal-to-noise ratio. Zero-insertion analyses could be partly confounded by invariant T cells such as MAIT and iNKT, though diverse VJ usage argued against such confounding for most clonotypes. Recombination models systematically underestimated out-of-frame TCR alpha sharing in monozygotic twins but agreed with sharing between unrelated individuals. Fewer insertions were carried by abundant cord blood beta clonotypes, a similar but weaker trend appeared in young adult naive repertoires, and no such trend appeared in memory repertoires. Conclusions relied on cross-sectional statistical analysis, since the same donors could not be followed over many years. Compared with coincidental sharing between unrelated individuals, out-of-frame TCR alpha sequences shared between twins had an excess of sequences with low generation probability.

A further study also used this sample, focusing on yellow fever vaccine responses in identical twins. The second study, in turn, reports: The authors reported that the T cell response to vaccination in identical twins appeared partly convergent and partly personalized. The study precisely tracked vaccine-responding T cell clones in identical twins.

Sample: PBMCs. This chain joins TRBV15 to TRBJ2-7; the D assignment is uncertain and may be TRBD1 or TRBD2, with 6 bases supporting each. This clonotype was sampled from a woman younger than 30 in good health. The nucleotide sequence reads TGTGCCACCAGCAGAGAAAAGGGGGGATTCTCCTACGAGCAGTACTTC. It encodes CATSREKGGFSYEQYF.